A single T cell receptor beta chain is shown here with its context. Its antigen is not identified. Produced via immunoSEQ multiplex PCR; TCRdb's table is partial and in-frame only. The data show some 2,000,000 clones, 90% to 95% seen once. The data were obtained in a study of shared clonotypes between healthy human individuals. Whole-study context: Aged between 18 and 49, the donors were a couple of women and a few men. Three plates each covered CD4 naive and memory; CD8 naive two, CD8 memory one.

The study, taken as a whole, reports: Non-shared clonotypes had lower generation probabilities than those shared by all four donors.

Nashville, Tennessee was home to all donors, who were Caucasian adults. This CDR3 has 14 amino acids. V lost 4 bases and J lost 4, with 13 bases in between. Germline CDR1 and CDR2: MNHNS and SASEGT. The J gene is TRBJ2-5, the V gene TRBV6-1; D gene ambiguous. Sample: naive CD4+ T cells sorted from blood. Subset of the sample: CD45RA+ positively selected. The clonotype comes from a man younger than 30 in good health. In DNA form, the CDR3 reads TGTGCCAGCAGTGCCCCCGGTGAGCCAGAGACCCAGTACTTC. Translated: CASSAPGEPETQYF.